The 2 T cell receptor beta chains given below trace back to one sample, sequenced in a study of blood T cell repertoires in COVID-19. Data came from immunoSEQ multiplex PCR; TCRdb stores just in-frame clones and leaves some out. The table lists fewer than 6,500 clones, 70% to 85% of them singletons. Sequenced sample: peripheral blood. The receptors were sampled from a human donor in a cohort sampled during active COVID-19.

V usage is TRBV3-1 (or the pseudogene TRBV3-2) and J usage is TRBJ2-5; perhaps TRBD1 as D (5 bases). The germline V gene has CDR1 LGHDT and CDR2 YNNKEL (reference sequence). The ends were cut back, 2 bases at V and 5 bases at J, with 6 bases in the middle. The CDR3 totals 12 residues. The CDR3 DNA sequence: TGTGCCAGCAGCCAACAGGGTGAGACCCAGTACTTC. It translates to CASSQQGETQYF.

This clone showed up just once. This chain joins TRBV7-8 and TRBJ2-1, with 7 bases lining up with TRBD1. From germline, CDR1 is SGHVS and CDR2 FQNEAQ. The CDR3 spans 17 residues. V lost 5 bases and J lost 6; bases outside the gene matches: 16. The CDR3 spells CASSAATGWIRGNEQFF. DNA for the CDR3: TGTGCCAGCAGCGCAGCGACAGGGTGGATCAGAGGCAATGAGCAGTTCTTC.